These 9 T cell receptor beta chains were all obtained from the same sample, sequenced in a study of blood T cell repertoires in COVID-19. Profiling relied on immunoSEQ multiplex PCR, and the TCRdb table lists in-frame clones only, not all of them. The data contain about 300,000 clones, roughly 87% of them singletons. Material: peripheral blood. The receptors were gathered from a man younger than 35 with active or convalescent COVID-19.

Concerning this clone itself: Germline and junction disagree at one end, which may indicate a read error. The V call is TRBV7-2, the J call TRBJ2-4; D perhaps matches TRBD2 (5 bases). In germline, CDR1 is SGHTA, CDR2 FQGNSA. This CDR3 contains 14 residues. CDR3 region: CASSSSWGENVQYF. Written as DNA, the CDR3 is TGTGCCAGCAGCTCTTCTTGGGGAGAAAACGTTCAGTACTTC.

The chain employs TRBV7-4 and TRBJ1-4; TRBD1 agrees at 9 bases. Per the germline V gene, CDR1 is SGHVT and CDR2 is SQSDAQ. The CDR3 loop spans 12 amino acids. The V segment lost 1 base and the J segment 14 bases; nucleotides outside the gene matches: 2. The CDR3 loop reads CASSLVDRGLFF. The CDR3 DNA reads TGTGCCAGCAGCTTAGTTGACAGGGGGCTGTTTTTT. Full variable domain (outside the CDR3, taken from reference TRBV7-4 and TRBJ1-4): GAGVSQSPRYKVAKRGRDVALRCDSISGHVTLYWYRQTLGQGSEVLTYSQSDAQRDKSGRPSGRFSAERPERSVSTLKIQRTEQGDSAVYLCASSLVDRGLFFGSGTQLSVL.

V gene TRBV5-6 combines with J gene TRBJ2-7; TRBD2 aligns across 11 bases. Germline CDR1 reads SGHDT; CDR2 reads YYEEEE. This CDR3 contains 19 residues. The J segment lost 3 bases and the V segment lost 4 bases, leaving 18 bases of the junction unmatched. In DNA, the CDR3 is TGTGCCAGCAGCCGTCTTGGGACTAGCGGTTTTCGTACCCTCTACGAGCAGTACTTC. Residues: CASSRLGTSGFRTLYEQYF.

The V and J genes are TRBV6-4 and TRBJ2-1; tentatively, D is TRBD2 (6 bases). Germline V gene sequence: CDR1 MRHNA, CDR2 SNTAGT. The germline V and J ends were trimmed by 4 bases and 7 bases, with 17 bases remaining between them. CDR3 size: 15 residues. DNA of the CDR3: TGTGCCAGCAGTGTTTCAGGAGCGGGTTATAATGAGCAGTTCTTC. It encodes CASSVSGAGYNEQFF.

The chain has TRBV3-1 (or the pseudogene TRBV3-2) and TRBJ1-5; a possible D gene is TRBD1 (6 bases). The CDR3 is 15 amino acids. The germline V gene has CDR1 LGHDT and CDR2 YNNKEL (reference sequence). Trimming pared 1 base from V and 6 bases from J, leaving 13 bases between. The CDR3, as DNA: TGTGCCAGCAGCCAAGTGGCAGGGGCGAGTCAGCCCCAGCATTTT. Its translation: CASSQVAGASQPQHF.

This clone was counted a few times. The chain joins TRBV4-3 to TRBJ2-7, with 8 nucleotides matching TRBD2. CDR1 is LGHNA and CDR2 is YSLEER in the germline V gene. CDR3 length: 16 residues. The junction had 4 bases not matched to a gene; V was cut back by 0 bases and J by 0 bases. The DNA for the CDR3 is TGCGCCAGCAGCCAAGAACTGCGGGGGGCCTCCTACGAGCAGTACTTC. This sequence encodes CASSQELRGASYEQYF.

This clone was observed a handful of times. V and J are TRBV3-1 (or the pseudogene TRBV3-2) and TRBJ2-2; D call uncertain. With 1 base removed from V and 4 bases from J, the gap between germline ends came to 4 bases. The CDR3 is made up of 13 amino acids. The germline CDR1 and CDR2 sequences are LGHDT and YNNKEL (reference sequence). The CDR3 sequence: CASSQVATGELFF. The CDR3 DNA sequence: TGTGCCAGCAGCCAAGTGGCCACCGGGGAGCTGTTTTTT.

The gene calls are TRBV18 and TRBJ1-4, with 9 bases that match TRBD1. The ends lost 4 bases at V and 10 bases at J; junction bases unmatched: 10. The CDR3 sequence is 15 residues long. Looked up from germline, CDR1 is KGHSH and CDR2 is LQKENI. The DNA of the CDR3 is TGTGCCAGCTCACACGGGACAGGGTCTTCTGGAAAACTGTTTTTT. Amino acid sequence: CASSHGTGSSGKLFF.

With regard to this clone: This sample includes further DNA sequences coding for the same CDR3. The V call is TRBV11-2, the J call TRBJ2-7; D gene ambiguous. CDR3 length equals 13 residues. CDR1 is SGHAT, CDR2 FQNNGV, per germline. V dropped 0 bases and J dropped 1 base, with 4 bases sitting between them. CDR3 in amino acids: CASSLDYSYEQYF. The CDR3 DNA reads TGTGCCAGCAGCTTAGATTATTCCTACGAGCAGTACTTC.